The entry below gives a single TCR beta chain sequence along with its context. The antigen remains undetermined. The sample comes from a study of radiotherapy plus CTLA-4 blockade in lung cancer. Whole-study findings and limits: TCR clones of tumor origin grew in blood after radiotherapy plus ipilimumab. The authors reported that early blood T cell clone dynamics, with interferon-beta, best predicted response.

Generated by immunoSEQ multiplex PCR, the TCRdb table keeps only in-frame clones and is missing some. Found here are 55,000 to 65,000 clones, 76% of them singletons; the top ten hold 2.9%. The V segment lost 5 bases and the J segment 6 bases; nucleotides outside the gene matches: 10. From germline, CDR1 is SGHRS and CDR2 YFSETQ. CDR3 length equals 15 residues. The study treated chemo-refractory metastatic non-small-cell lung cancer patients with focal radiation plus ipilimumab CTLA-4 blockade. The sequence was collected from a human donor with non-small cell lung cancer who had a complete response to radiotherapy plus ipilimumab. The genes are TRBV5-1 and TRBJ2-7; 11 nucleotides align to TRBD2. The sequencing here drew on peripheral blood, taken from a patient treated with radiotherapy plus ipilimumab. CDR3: CASRDPGLADPEQYF. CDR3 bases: TGCGCCAGCAGGGACCCGGGACTAGCGGACCCCGAGCAGTACTTC.